This TCR beta chain is from a study of CD8 T cells in ankylosing spondylitis. MiXCR was run by TCRdb on the 5' RACE reads, yielding one entry per CDR3 protein. Of about 240,000 distinct CDR3 sequences in the sample, around 25% were seen once. The sample holds many counts of this clonotype. The antigen is undetermined. Points from the study as a whole: It was reported that disease-linked clones were significantly enriched in matched ankylosing spondylitis synovial fluid.

CDR3 length equals 16 residues. The V end was cut by 6 bases, the J end by 0 bases, with 17 bases between. Sequenced sample: blood, either unsorted or a sorted T cell fraction (not recorded which). The TCR was taken from a male donor with ankylosing spondylitis or in good health (not recorded which). V and J are TRBV12-3 or TRBV12-4 and TRBJ1-1; no clear D gene. The CDR3 region is CASSRHDLVLNTEAFF. Here the CDR3 DNA reads TGTGCCAGCAGCCGGCATGACCTGGTGTTGAACACTGAAGCTTTCTTT.